These 27 T cell receptor beta chains share one sample of origin, sequenced in a study of T-cell memory formation after mild COVID-19. TCRdb analysed the 5' RACE reads with MiXCR anew, one entry per CDR3 protein. The sample holds approximately 250,000 distinct CDR3 sequences, over 15% seen once. Sequencing used PBMCs or a T cell subset sorted from them (not recorded which). Receptor source: a man younger than 35 who had mild COVID-19 (a few samples of this study predate the infection). Cell type and time point are not known.

This clonotype was detected a few times. This CDR3 is CASSWAGVGSTDTQYF. The CDR3 DNA reads as TGTGCCAGCAGCTGGGCGGGTGTGGGTAGCACAGATACGCAGTATTTT. V and J are TRBV7-2 and TRBJ2-3; D may be TRBD2 (5 bases). V was pared by 4 bases and J by 0 bases, with 14 bases between. This CDR3 is built from 16 residues. Per germline, CDR1 SGHTA and CDR2 FQGNSA. Full variable domain (rest looked up from reference TRBV7-2 and TRBJ2-3): GAGVSQSPSNKVTEKGKDVELRCDPISGHTALYWYRQSLGQGLEFLIYFQGNSAPDKSGLPSDRFSAERTGGSVSTLTIQRTQQEDSAVYLCASSWAGVGSTDTQYFGPGTRLTVL.

This clonotype was seen repeatedly, ten times or more. The V gene is TRBV7-8, the J gene TRBJ2-3; TRBD2 matches at 14 bases. Trimming at V came to 5 bases and at J to 2 bases, leaving 6 bases not matched to a gene. Germline values: CDR1 SGHVS, CDR2 FQNEAQ. The CDR3 spans 17 residues. CDR3 in DNA: TGTGCCAGCAGCCCGGGGACTAGCGGGGGACTCACAGATACGCAGTATTTT. It yields the protein CASSPGTSGGLTDTQYF.

In this sample, this clonotype turned up a few times. The rearrangement joins TRBV30 to TRBJ1-2; a weak D match, TRBD1 (5 bases). The germline V gene has CDR1 GTSNPN and CDR2 SVGIG (reference sequence). This CDR3 comprises 12 residues. V dropped 1 base and J dropped 2 bases, with 5 bases sitting between them. In nucleotides, the CDR3 is TGTGCCTGGAGTGCAGGGAACTATGGCTACACCTTC. This sequence encodes CAWSAGNYGYTF.

A few counts support this clonotype. The DNA of the CDR3 is TGTGCCAGTGGGACTAGCGGGGGGTTCTACAATGAGCAGTTCTTC. It yields the protein CASGTSGGFYNEQFF. The chain recombines TRBV25-1 with TRBJ2-1; 15 bases line up with TRBD2. CDR1 MGHDK and CDR2 SYGVNS come from the germline V gene. The CDR3 spans 15 residues. Trimming took 9 bases from V and 3 from J; bases not matched to a gene: 3.

This clonotype has just a few counts. The chain couples TRBV5-1 to TRBJ1-2; TRBD1 aligns across 12 bases. Trimming removed 5 bases from V and 7 bases from J; junction bases left unmatched: 6. This CDR3 region has 14 residues. Germline V gene lookup returns CDR1 SGHRS and CDR2 YFSETQ. CDR3 residues: CASRWDRGLRGYTF. The CDR3 coding sequence is TGCGCCAGCAGATGGGACAGGGGGCTCCGTGGCTACACCTTC.

This chain connects TRBV2 to TRBJ1-5; D is undetermined. V lost 6 bases and J lost 1, with 16 bases in between. Per germline, CDR1 SNHLY and CDR2 FYNNEI. The CDR3 spans 16 residues. The CDR3 here is CASRESGVFSNQPQHF. In nucleotides, the CDR3 is TGTGCCAGCAGAGAAAGCGGGGTGTTCAGCAATCAGCCCCAGCATTTT.

The chain combines TRBV9 with TRBJ2-3; D is undetermined. The germline CDR1 and CDR2 sequences are SGDLS and YYNGEE. The CDR3 has 14 amino acids. The V gene lost 0 bases and the J gene lost 4 bases, with 9 bases spanning the gap. The CDR3 loop is CASSVAASPDTQYF. In nucleotides, the CDR3 is TGTGCCAGCAGCGTAGCGGCCAGCCCAGATACGCAGTATTTT.

This chain uses TRBV3-1 with TRBJ2-5, with unresolved D. CDR3 length equals 15 residues. The germline V gene has CDR1 LGHDT and CDR2 YNNKEL (reference sequence). The V and J ends lost 1 base and 1 base respectively, with 10 bases between them. DNA for the CDR3: TGTGCCAGCAGCCAAGGACCAACCCCCCAAGAGACCCAGTACTTC. Amino acids: CASSQGPTPQETQYF.

This clonotype has at least ten counts. The chain combines TRBV7-2 with TRBJ2-3, with a tentative D call TRBD2 (6 bases). V was cut by 6 bases and J by 1 base, with 14 bases left in between. CDR1 and CDR2 from the germline V gene are SGHTA and FQGNSA. This CDR3 is 15 amino acids long. CDR3 in DNA: TGTGCCAGCAGTTTTAGCGGTTCTCGCACAGATACGCAGTATTTT. It encodes CASSFSGSRTDTQYF.

This clonotype was recorded a few times. V is TRBV12-3 or TRBV12-4 and J is TRBJ1-4, with D unclear. The CDR3 runs to 13 residues. V shed 2 bases and J shed 6 bases, with 7 bases lying between them. The CDR3 spells CASSLYPDEKLFF. As DNA, the CDR3 is TGTGCCAGCAGTTTATATCCTGATGAAAAACTGTTTTTT.

This chain joins TRBV6-4 and TRBJ2-7; 8 bases agree with TRBD1. The V and J ends lost 4 bases and 4 bases, in that order; junction bases with no gene match: 6. The germline CDR1 and CDR2 sequences are MRHNA and SNTAGT. The CDR3 runs to 14 residues. Written as DNA, the CDR3 is TGTGCCAGCAGTGGGACAGGGAAACCTTACGAGCAGTACGTC. Translation gives CASSGTGKPYEQYV.

This clonotype was counted a few times. This sequence joins TRBV6-1 and TRBJ2-7, with D tentatively TRBD1 (5 bases). CDR3 length: 12 amino acids. In germline, CDR1 is MNHNS, CDR2 SASEGT. V gave up 7 bases and J gave up 1 base, with 8 bases separating them. The CDR3 nucleotides read TGTGCCAGCACGGACACTTCCTACGAGCAGTACTTC. Protein sequence: CASTDTSYEQYF.

As regards this clonotype: The germline gene is not matched at one end of the junction; a read error may be the cause. This sequence joins TRBV7-7 and TRBJ2-5; a weak D match, TRBD1 (5 bases). CDR1 and CDR2 from the germline V gene are SSHAT and FNYEAQ (reference sequence). The CDR3 runs 13 residues. The CDR3 region has the DNA TGTGCTAGCAGCTTAGTAGGGGCAGAGACCCAGTACTTC. Translation gives CASSLVGAETQYF.

This clonotype appeared a few times. V is TRBV7-3 and J is TRBJ2-3; perhaps TRBD2 as D (5 bases). V lost 2 bases, J lost 0 bases, and 9 bases lay in between. The CDR3 runs to 15 residues. CDR1 SGHTA and CDR2 FQGTGA come from the germline V gene. Written as DNA, the CDR3 is TGTGCCAGCAGCTTACTAGCAGCTAGCACAGATACGCAGTATTTT. Its protein is CASSLLAASTDTQYF.

This clonotype occurred a few times. This sequence joins TRBV20-1 and TRBJ2-5; TRBD2 agrees at 9 bases. The CDR3 spans 14 residues. V trimming: 5 bases; J trimming: 4 bases; junction bases outside the gene matches: 8. CDR1 is DFQATT and CDR2 is SNEGSKA in the germline V gene (reference sequence). The CDR3 bases are TGCAGTGCTGGGCGGGGGGGCACCTCAGAGACCCAGTACTTC. It codes for CSAGRGGTSETQYF.

The gene calls are TRBV7-3 and TRBJ2-2; D ambiguous. The CDR3 is 13 residues long. Germline loops: CDR1 SGHTA, CDR2 FQGTGA. V was clipped by 2 bases and J by 6 bases, with 7 bases between them. CDR3 sequence (DNA): TGTGCCAGCAGCTTATCTTCCTCCGGGGAGCTGTTTTTT. This encodes CASSLSSSGELFF.

A few counts support this clonotype. The V and J genes are TRBV12-3 or TRBV12-4 and TRBJ2-7; a possible D gene is TRBD1 (5 bases). Trimming cost V 4 bases and J 5 bases, with 9 bases left between them. This CDR3 spans 12 amino acids. The CDR3 sequence: CASSSGSHEQYF. The CDR3 DNA sequence: TGTGCCAGCAGTTCAGGGTCCCACGAGCAGTACTTC.

This chain uses TRBV23-1 with TRBJ2-7; D gene unclear. TRBV23-1 carries the ORF label, with uncertain function. Trimming took 0 bases from V and 4 from J, leaving 7 bases between them. CDR3 length: 13 residues. Written as DNA, the CDR3 is TGCGCCAGCAGTCAATCTTCCGGTTACGAGCAGTACGTC. Translated: CASSQSSGYEQYV.

The chain couples TRBV3-1 to TRBJ2-1; D gene unclear. This CDR3 region has 15 residues. Trimming removed 6 bases at V and 1 base at J, with 13 bases between. Germline values: CDR1 LGHDT, CDR2 YNNKEL (reference sequence). The DNA of the CDR3 is TGTGCCAGCAGTTCAGCTCTTGTGTCCTACAATGAGCAGTTCTTC. Amino acid sequence: CASSSALVSYNEQFF.

This clonotype was detected a few times. This chain links TRBV6-6 with TRBJ2-7; D is undetermined. Germline V lookup: CDR1 MNHNY, CDR2 SVGAGI (reference sequence). With 2 bases removed from V and 1 base from J, the gap between germline ends came to 12 bases. The CDR3 is 15 amino acids. CDR3 amino acids: CASSYGNGISYEQYF. Written as DNA, the CDR3 is TGTGCCAGCAGTTACGGAAACGGAATTTCCTACGAGCAGTACTTC.

This clonotype was counted a few times. The chain has TRBV7-2 and TRBJ2-1; 10 bases align to TRBD1. The CDR3 extends over 15 amino acids. J lost 4 bases, V lost 5 bases, and 5 bases had no gene match. CDR1 is SGHTA, CDR2 FQGNSA, per germline. The DNA of the CDR3 is TGTGCCAGCAGCGAGGACAGGGGGACTTACAATGAGCAGTTCTTC. This translates into CASSEDRGTYNEQFF.

There are a few counts of this clonotype. V and J are TRBV7-6 and TRBJ2-1; TRBD2 matches at 7 bases. CDR3 length equals 16 residues. The V and J ends lost 1 base and 4 bases, in that order; junction bases with no gene match: 7. Germline V gives CDR1 SGHVS, CDR2 FNYEAQ. The CDR3 reads CASSLVLAMKYNEQFF. The CDR3 bases are TGTGCCAGCAGCTTAGTACTAGCGATGAAATACAATGAGCAGTTCTTC.

This clonotype was observed many times. The chain uses TRBV7-9 and TRBJ2-2; D call uncertain. Germline values: CDR1 SEHNR, CDR2 FQNEAQ (reference sequence). The V and J ends lost 4 bases and 1 base respectively, with 4 bases between them. The CDR3 has 13 amino acids. CDR3 DNA sequence: TGTGCCAGCAGCTACAGGAACACCGGGGAGCTGTTTTTT. It is translated as CASSYRNTGELFF. The full variable domain, with the rest looked up from reference TRBV7-9 and TRBJ2-2, is DTGVSQNPRHKITKRGQNVTFRCDPISEHNRLYWYRQTLGQGPEFLTYFQNEAQLEKSRLLSDRFSAERPKGSFSTLEIQRTEQGDSAMYLCASSYRNTGELFFGEGSRLTVL.

This clonotype was seen only a few times. V is TRBV29-1 and J is TRBJ2-5; 10 bases agree with TRBD1. The V gene's germline CDR1 is SQVTM and CDR2 ANQGSEA. V gave up 6 bases and J gave up 4 bases; unmatched junction bases: 5. This CDR3 comprises 13 residues. For the CDR3, the DNA is TGCAGCGTGGCCGGGACAGGGGTAGAGACCCAGTACTTC. Translating it yields CSVAGTGVETQYF.

The genes are TRBV6-5 and TRBJ2-6; no definite D call. The CDR3 covers 14 residues. The V and J ends lost 9 bases and 3 bases respectively, with 12 bases between them. Germline assignment: CDR1 MNHEY and CDR2 SVGAGI. The CDR3 protein is CASTHWVGANVLTF. The CDR3 bases are TGTGCCAGTACCCATTGGGTTGGGGCCAACGTCCTGACTTTC.

This chain uses TRBV29-1 with TRBJ1-2; 10 bases are a match to TRBD1. Germline V gives CDR1 SQVTM, CDR2 ANQGSEA. The CDR3 contains 13 residues. Losses at the gene ends were 7 bases for V and 4 bases for J; bases not matched to a gene: 6. CDR3 DNA: TGCAGCGCGGACAGGGGGGTCCTCTATGGCTACACCTTC. Amino acid sequence: CSADRGVLYGYTF.

This clonotype was picked up a small number of times. The V gene is TRBV25-1, the J gene TRBJ2-5, with D perhaps TRBD1 (5 bases). The CDR3 totals 13 residues. Deletions cut 4 bases from V and 0 bases from J, with 6 bases between. Germline V gene lookup returns CDR1 MGHDK and CDR2 SYGVNS. The DNA of the CDR3 is TGTGCCAGCAGTGCAGGGAACCAAGAGACCCAGTACTTC. Encoded protein: CASSAGNQETQYF.